This passage covers 10 T cell receptor beta chains from one sample sequenced in a study of blood T cell repertoires in COVID-19. Produced via immunoSEQ multiplex PCR; TCRdb's table is partial and in-frame only. In the table there are about 240,000 clones, approximately 90% of which are singletons. Sequencing was done on a sample of PBMCs or T cells enriched from blood (not recorded which). These receptors came from a young woman who had recovered from COVID-19.

The rearrangement joins TRBV14 to TRBJ1-1; the D is unclear. This CDR3 has 14 amino acids. Trimming shortened V by 3 bases and J by 5 bases, and 13 bases separated the two germline ends. Germline V gene data show CDR1 as SGHDN and CDR2 as FVKESK. The CDR3 DNA sequence: TGTGCCAGCAGCCAGTTAAGTTCGGGGACTGAAGCTTTCTTT. It translates to CASSQLSSGTEAFF. Filled out from reference TRBV14 and TRBJ1-1, the complete variable domain reads EAGVTQFPSHSVIEKGQTVTLRCDPISGHDNLYWYRRVMGKEIKFLLHFVKESKQDESGMPNNRFLAERTGGTYSTLKVQPAELEDSGVYFCASSQLSSGTEAFFGQGTRLTVV.

The chain couples TRBV7-6 to TRBJ1-3; TRBD1 aligns across 7 bases. This CDR3 region has 17 residues. V dropped 3 bases and J dropped 0; count of bases not matched to a gene: 8. Per the germline V gene, CDR1 is SGHVS and CDR2 is FNYEAQ. CDR3 residues: CASSFPDGDSSGNTIYF. The CDR3 coding sequence is TGTGCCAGCAGCTTCCCGGACGGGGACAGCTCTGGAAACACCATATATTTT.

V gene TRBV19 combines with J gene TRBJ1-1; TRBD1 agrees at 10 bases. V was clipped by 5 bases and J by 11 bases; unmatched bases: 17. Germline-derived CDR1 and CDR2 are LNHDA and SQIVND (reference sequence). This CDR3 is 16 amino acids long. The chain's CDR3 is CASSSTGTGAAWGAFF. The CDR3 DNA sequence: TGTGCCAGTAGTTCCACCGGGACAGGGGCCGCCTGGGGTGCTTTCTTT.

The chain joins TRBV5-8 to TRBJ2-7; 7 bases are a match to TRBD1. This CDR3 has 15 amino acids. The junction had 7 bases not matched to a gene; V was cut back by 2 bases and J by 2 bases. Germline assignment: CDR1 SGHTS and CDR2 YDEGEE. CDR3 region: CASSLQGMIPYEQYF. In DNA form, the CDR3 reads TGTGCCAGCAGCTTACAGGGGATGATCCCCTACGAGCAGTACTTC.

The chain couples TRBV18 to TRBJ2-7, with D unresolved. The CDR3 covers 13 residues. Germline CDR1 reads KGHSH; CDR2 reads LQKENI. The V end lost 0 bases, the J end lost 6 bases, and 9 bases lay between the germline ends. The CDR3 DNA sequence: TGTGCCAGCTCACCACCCCAGGTCGGCGAGCAGTACTTC. Protein product: CASSPPQVGEQYF.

This chain links TRBV24-1 with TRBJ2-1; D might be TRBD2 (7 bases). The CDR3 length is 18 residues. V lost 2 bases, J lost 8 bases, and 24 bases lay in between. The germline CDR1 and CDR2 sequences are KGHDR and SFDVKD. CDR3 bases: TGTGCCACCAGTGATTCCCTCATGGGGGGGCGAAACAGGGATGAGCAGTTCTTC. Encoded protein: CATSDSLMGGRNRDEQFF.

The rearrangement uses TRBV5-8 and TRBJ2-1, with TRBD2 matching over 7 bases. CDR1 is SGHTS and CDR2 is YDEGEE in the germline V gene. Unmatched junction bases numbered 3, after V lost 0 bases and J lost 6 bases. This CDR3 spans 14 amino acids. The CDR3 sequence is CASSLGGGINEQFF. CDR3 in DNA: TGTGCCAGCAGCTTGGGGGGGGGAATCAATGAGCAGTTCTTC.

The V call is TRBV5-5, the J call TRBJ2-3, with 10 nucleotides matching TRBD2. Losses at the gene ends were 4 bases for V and 4 bases for J; bases not matched to a gene: 12. The CDR3 covers 17 residues. Per the germline V gene, CDR1 is SGHKS and CDR2 is YYEKEE (reference sequence). The CDR3 nucleotides read TGTGCCAGCAGCCCCGGCTCTGCTAGCGGGAGTGCAGATACGCAGTATTTT. Translation: CASSPGSASGSADTQYF.

The V gene is TRBV10-3, the J gene TRBJ1-2; D gene ambiguous. This CDR3 spans 14 amino acids. Trimming cost V 6 bases and J 2 bases, with 13 bases left between them. CDR1 and CDR2 from the germline V gene are ENHRY and SYGVKD. CDR3 DNA sequence: TGTGCCATCAGAGTGAAAGAACGGAACTATGGCTACACCTTC. Translated, it gives CAIRVKERNYGYTF.

The chain is built from TRBV28 and TRBJ1-4; a weak D match, TRBD1 (5 bases). V lost 2 bases, J lost 7 bases, and 14 bases lay in between. The CDR3 length is 15 residues. Germline V gives CDR1 MDHEN, CDR2 SYDVKM. CDR3 DNA sequence: TGTGCCAGCAGTTTAGGCAGGGTTGGGTTTGAAAAACTGTTTTTT. It codes for CASSLGRVGFEKLFF.